The T cell receptor beta chain under discussion was sequenced for a study of blood T cell repertoires in COVID-19. Study-level background: Sample material is recorded as cDNA or gDNA derived from T cells, B-cell-depleted T cells, or PBMCs.

Libraries were prepared by immunoSEQ multiplex PCR; TCRdb keeps only in-frame clonotypes and omits some of them. Altogether some 68,000 clones are present, over 70% being singletons, with the ten largest covering roughly 2.3%. The sequenced sample consisted of peripheral blood. The TCR sequence derives from a human donor in a cohort sampled during active COVID-19.

As DNA, the CDR3 is TGTGCCAGCAGTACTCGACAGGGAGGAGCTTTCTTT. Its translation is CASSTRQGGAFF. The genes are TRBV2 and TRBJ1-1; 7 bases match TRBD1. The CDR3 contains 12 residues. V gave up 5 bases and J gave up 10 bases; unmatched junction bases: 7. Germline V CDR1 and CDR2: SNHLY, FYNNEI.